This T cell receptor (beta chain) was documented in a study of blood T cell repertoires in COVID-19. As for the study in general: From the United States, Italy and Spain came samples of acute and convalescent COVID-19. T cells, B-cell-depleted T cells, or PBMCs provided the cDNA or gDNA that served as material.

Original methodology: Estimation of nucleated cell counts relied on the amplification of reference gene primers. Generated by immunoSEQ multiplex PCR, the TCRdb table keeps only in-frame clones and is missing some. V and J calls and clone size are copied from that table; D and trimming were computed from the DNA. Of under 170,000 clones detected, 87% appear once; the ten largest clones hold about 4.6%. V lost 2 bases and J lost 9; bases outside the gene matches: 4. Germline values: CDR1 MNHEY, CDR2 SVGAGI. The CDR3 extends over 14 amino acids. V and J are TRBV6-5 and TRBJ1-6; 7 bases are a match to TRBD1. This TCR came from a woman aged 55-69 years with active or convalescent COVID-19. Sequencing used peripheral blood. The CDR3 sequence: CASSYDREASPLHF. CDR3 coding DNA: TGTGCCAGCAGTTACGACAGGGAGGCTTCACCCCTCCACTTT.